This T cell receptor beta chain was observed in a study of a mutant IDH1 vaccine in newly diagnosed glioma. Study overall: Initiation of the vaccine course occurred 4-6 weeks after radiotherapy alone, or alongside temozolomide cycles.

Profiling relied on immunoSEQ multiplex PCR, and the TCRdb table lists in-frame clones only, not all of them. The table lists under 70,000 clones, nearly 85% of them singletons. On this clone itself: Its antigen is currently unknown.

Germline V gene lookup returns CDR1 MNHEY and CDR2 SMNVEV (reference sequence). The CDR3 contains 14 residues. Trimming took 6 bases from V and 5 from J, leaving 17 bases between them. Time point of the sample: week 23, last vaccination. A 20-mer mutant IDH1 peptide at 300 ug was injected subcutaneously with topical imiquimod. The TCR comes from a man aged 18 to 30 with glioma. Here the sequenced sample was PBMCs, taken from a glioma patient whose treatment included an IDH1 peptide vaccine. J is TRBJ2-7 and V is TRBV27; D perhaps matches TRBD1 (7 bases). The CDR3 protein is CASRPAGGWNEQYF. CDR3 nucleotides: TGTGCCAGCAGGCCCGCAGGGGGGTGGAACGAGCAGTACTTC.